The 29 T cell receptor beta chains below all came from one sample that was sequenced in a study of radiotherapy plus CTLA-4 blockade in lung cancer. Sequencing was performed with immunoSEQ multiplex PCR; in TCRdb, only in-frame clones are kept and a portion is missing. Of tens of thousands of clones in the sample, less than 85% were seen once. The specimen was peripheral blood, collected from a patient treated with radiotherapy plus ipilimumab. These receptors were taken from a human donor with non-small cell lung cancer who had stable disease on radiotherapy plus ipilimumab.

The chain employs TRBV5-8 and TRBJ1-5; tentatively, D is TRBD1 (5 bases). The CDR3 has 15 residues. From germline, CDR1 is SGHTS and CDR2 YDEGEE. V lost 1 base, J lost 6 bases, and 14 bases lay in between. In nucleotides, the CDR3 is TGTGCCAGCAGCTTGTATGCAGGGTCTCGTCAGCCCCAGCATTTT. Encoded protein: CASSLYAGSRQPQHF. Based on the CDR3 plus reference TRBV5-8 and TRBJ1-5, the full variable domain is EAGVTQSPTHLIKTRGQQATLRCSPISGHTSVYWYQQALGLGLQFLLWYDEGEERNRGNFPPRFSGRQFPNYSSELNVNALELEDSALYLCASSLYAGSRQPQHFGDGTRLSIL.

This clone was observed a handful of times. This chain connects TRBV19 to TRBJ1-2; a possible D gene is TRBD1 (5 bases). The CDR3 has 14 amino acids. Germline values: CDR1 LNHDA, CDR2 SQIVND (reference sequence). The germline V and J ends were trimmed by 2 bases and 2 bases, with 9 bases remaining between them. This CDR3 reads CASSIRAGNYGYTF. The CDR3 DNA follows: TGTGCCAGTAGTATAAGGGCAGGGAACTATGGCTACACCTTC.

The chain combines TRBV5-6 with TRBJ1-5; TRBD1 matches at 8 bases. Germline V lookup: CDR1 SGHDT, CDR2 YYEEEE. V lost 4 bases, J lost 5 bases, and 5 bases stayed unmatched. The CDR3 has 14 amino acids. CDR3 sequence: CASSLDRVDQPQHF. CDR3 bases: TGTGCCAGCAGCCTGGACAGGGTGGATCAGCCCCAGCATTTT. The full variable domain, rest sourced from reference TRBV5-6 and TRBJ1-5, is DAGVTQSPTHLIKTRGQQVTLRCSPKSGHDTVSWYQQALGQGPQFIFQYYEEEERQRGNFPDRFSGHQFPNYSSELNVNALLLGDSALYLCASSLDRVDQPQHFGDGTRLSIL.

This chain links TRBV20-1 with TRBJ1-2; possible D gene TRBD1, 5 bases. CDR1 DFQATT and CDR2 SNEGSKA come from the germline V gene (reference sequence). Trimming left V 3 bases short and J 6 bases short, with 8 bases between. The CDR3 is 11 residues long. The CDR3 protein is CSASQGHGYTF. The CDR3 DNA sequence: TGCAGTGCTAGTCAGGGACATGGCTACACCTTC.

This chain uses TRBV5-1 with TRBJ2-7; 9 bases agree with TRBD1. Germline V gene sequence: CDR1 SGHRS, CDR2 YFSETQ. The CDR3 loop spans 14 amino acids. After removal of 3 bases from V and 4 bases from J, the junction contained 5 bases not matched to a gene. The CDR3 DNA reads as TGCGCCAGCAGCTCGACAGGGGGGCGGTACGAGCAGTACTTC. Translating gives CASSSTGGRYEQYF. Full variable domain (missing parts from reference TRBV5-1 and TRBJ2-7): KAGVTQTPRYLIKTRGQQVTLSCSPISGHRSVSWYQQTPGQGLQFLFEYFSETQRNKGNFPGRFSGRQFSNSRSEMNVSTLELGDSALYLCASSSTGGRYEQYFGPGTRLTVT.

The chain joins TRBV30 to TRBJ1-2; no firm D call. This CDR3 is built from 13 residues. Germline V gives CDR1 GTSNPN, CDR2 SVGIG (reference sequence). The V end lost 2 bases, the J end lost 5 bases, and 12 bases lay between the germline ends. The CDR3 DNA reads TGTGCCTGGAGTATTGGGGTTCGATATGGCTACACCTTC. This codes for CAWSIGVRYGYTF.

The J gene is TRBJ1-2, the V gene TRBV29-1; 9 nucleotides match TRBD1. V trimming: 3 bases; J trimming: 7 bases; junction bases outside the gene matches: 6. This CDR3 comprises 13 residues. Germline values: CDR1 SQVTM, CDR2 ANQGSEA. CDR3 sequence reads: CSVDAQGARGYTF. As DNA, the CDR3 is TGCAGCGTTGACGCACAGGGGGCGCGTGGCTACACCTTC.

This clone was seen many times. The chain uses TRBV19 and TRBJ1-1; no clear D. This CDR3 spans 11 amino acids. With 4 bases removed from V and 6 bases from J, the gap between germline ends came to 6 bases. The germline CDR1 and CDR2 sequences are LNHDA and SQIVND (reference sequence). DNA of the CDR3: TGTGCCAGTAGTACCCAAGCTGAAGCTTTCTTT. Amino acid sequence: CASSTQAEAFF.

The chain links TRBV19 to TRBJ2-1; tentative D call: TRBD1 (6 bases). Trimming took 3 bases from V and 8 from J, leaving 14 bases between them. The CDR3 runs 14 residues. CDR1 and CDR2 (germline): LNHDA, SQIVND (reference sequence). CDR3: CASSMGTQGDEQFF. CDR3 in DNA: TGTGCCAGTAGTATGGGTACACAGGGCGATGAGCAGTTCTTC.

The genes are TRBV11-2 and TRBJ1-1; D is unclear. CDR1 and CDR2 (germline): SGHAT, FQNNGV. V was cut by 1 base and J by 1 base, with 10 bases left in between. This CDR3 comprises 15 residues. This CDR3 reads CASSLGLTANTEAFF. In nucleotides, the CDR3 is TGTGCCAGCAGCTTAGGGTTAACAGCGAACACTGAAGCTTTCTTT.

This clone qualifies as medium-sized. The chain is built from TRBV30 and TRBJ2-7, with D possibly TRBD1 on 5 matching bases. This CDR3 contains 13 residues. Trimming shortened V by 3 bases and J by 4 bases, and 13 bases separated the two germline ends. Germline V lookup: CDR1 GTSNPN, CDR2 SVGIG (reference sequence). CDR3 DNA: TGTGCCTGGAGCCCCCCGGACAAATACGAGCAGTACTTC. Protein: CAWSPPDKYEQYF.

J is TRBJ2-3 and V is TRBV10-3; TRBD2 matches at 8 bases. Unmatched junction bases numbered 4, after V lost 4 bases and J lost 4 bases. This CDR3 has 14 residues. The germline CDR1 and CDR2 sequences are ENHRY and SYGVKD. In DNA form, the CDR3 reads TGTGCCATCAGTGGGCGGGGGGAATCAGATACGCAGTATTTT. Amino acid sequence: CAISGRGESDTQYF.

There are a few counts of this clone. This chain links TRBV5-1 with TRBJ2-2; no clear D gene. This CDR3 has 11 residues. Between the trimmed V and J ends, which lost 1 base and 6 bases, there was a span of 1 base. Germline lookup yields CDR1 SGHRS and CDR2 YFSETQ. The CDR3 region has the DNA TGCGCCAGCAGCTTGCCCGGGGAGCTGTTTTTT. Translated: CASSLPGELFF.

The V and J genes are TRBV29-1 and TRBJ1-4; weak D call: TRBD1 (5 bases). V lost 6 bases and J 8 bases, leaving 10 bases between the germline ends. The CDR3 is 11 residues long. Germline V lookup: CDR1 SQVTM, CDR2 ANQGSEA. Written as DNA, the CDR3 is TGCAGCGTAGGGGTGGACGAAAAACTGTTTTTT. This codes for CSVGVDEKLFF.

This rearrangement joins TRBV2 to TRBJ2-3; no definite D call. V was pared by 0 bases and J by 4 bases, with 11 bases between. This CDR3 spans 15 amino acids. The germline V gene has CDR1 SNHLY and CDR2 FYNNEI. The CDR3 sequence: CASSEARSGADTQYF. CDR3 nucleotides: TGTGCCAGCAGTGAAGCTAGGTCAGGCGCAGATACGCAGTATTTT.

J is TRBJ1-4 and V is TRBV6-1; 9 bases fit TRBD1. CDR3 size: 14 residues. V lost 3 bases, J lost 7 bases, and 3 bases stayed unmatched. The germline gives CDR1 MNHNS, CDR2 SASEGT. Here the CDR3 DNA reads TGTGCCAGCAGTGATCGGACAGGGGCTGAAAAACTGTTTTTT. Protein: CASSDRTGAEKLFF.

The chain combines TRBV11-3 with TRBJ2-3; D gene unclear. This CDR3 region has 15 residues. Trimming stripped 1 base from V and 2 bases from J, with 10 bases between. CDR1 and CDR2 from the germline V gene are SGHNT and YENEEA. CDR3 sequence reads: CASSLGPYTTDTQYF. DNA for the CDR3: TGTGCCAGCAGCTTAGGTCCCTACACCACAGATACGCAGTATTTT.

The rearrangement uses TRBV5-1 and TRBJ1-2, with a possible D match to TRBD1 (5 bases). Trimming left V 1 base short and J 4 bases short, with 11 bases between. The CDR3 is 14 residues long. Germline CDR1 SGHRS, CDR2 YFSETQ. CDR3 protein: CASSLTTALYGYTF. The CDR3 DNA follows: TGCGCCAGCAGCTTGACGACAGCCCTCTATGGCTACACCTTC.

The rearrangement uses TRBV29-1 and TRBJ1-1, with D tentatively TRBD1 (5 bases). V was pared by 3 bases and J by 5 bases, with 13 bases between. CDR1 and CDR2 (germline): SQVTM, ANQGSEA. The CDR3 runs to 13 residues. DNA of the CDR3: TGCAGCGTTGACGGCATCGGGGGGACTGAAGCTTTCTTT. Translated: CSVDGIGGTEAFF.

This chain links TRBV9 with TRBJ1-2; a weak D match, TRBD1 (5 bases). Per the germline V gene, CDR1 is SGDLS and CDR2 is YYNGEE. V was shortened by 0 bases and J by 7 bases, with 16 bases between the two germline ends. The CDR3 is 15 residues long. CDR3 sequence: CASSVGGGAPGGYTF. Here the CDR3 DNA reads TGTGCCAGCAGCGTAGGGGGAGGGGCCCCGGGTGGCTACACCTTC.

The chain couples TRBV6-1 to TRBJ2-1; D perhaps matches TRBD1 (6 bases). The CDR3 has 15 amino acids. V lost 7 bases and J lost 2, with 15 bases in between. CDR1 MNHNS and CDR2 SASEGT come from the germline V gene. The CDR3 reads CASTPTRDTYNEQFF. The CDR3 DNA follows: TGTGCCAGCACTCCTACCCGGGACACCTACAATGAGCAGTTCTTC.

The chain links TRBV11-2 to TRBJ1-3; D gene ambiguous. This CDR3 comprises 14 residues. Trimming removed 5 bases from V and 4 bases from J, with 12 bases in between. Germline V gives CDR1 SGHAT, CDR2 FQNNGV. The CDR3 DNA follows: TGTGCCAGCAGCCCTTCGACGGCGGGAAACACCATATATTTT. This encodes CASSPSTAGNTIYF.

On this clone: Other DNA sequences of this sample code for an identical CDR3. This CDR3 is CASSSSPNYGYTF. CDR3 bases: TGTGCCAGCAGCTCGAGCCCTAACTATGGCTACACCTTC. This chain uses TRBV7-2 with TRBJ1-2; D not resolved. V was trimmed by 4 bases and J by 0 bases, leaving 6 bases between them. The CDR3 length is 13 residues. In germline, CDR1 is SGHTA, CDR2 FQGNSA.

The chain joins TRBV9 to TRBJ1-1; no definite D call. The CDR3 totals 12 residues. The V end was cut by 3 bases, the J end by 2 bases, with 5 bases between. Germline loops: CDR1 SGDLS, CDR2 YYNGEE. In DNA form, the CDR3 reads TGTGCCAGCAGCGCGGCCAACACTGAAGCTTTCTTT. Protein sequence: CASSAANTEAFF. The full variable domain, with the rest looked up from reference TRBV9 and TRBJ1-1, is DSGVTQTPKHLITATGQRVTLRCSPRSGDLSVYWYQQSLDQGLQFLIQYYNGEERAKGNILERFSAQQFPDLHSELNLSSLELGDSALYFCASSAANTEAFFGQGTRLTVV.

This clone was observed a single time. The chain is built from TRBV16 and TRBJ1-5; the match to TRBD1 covers 11 bases. CDR3 length: 16 amino acids. Germline V lookup: CDR1 KGHSY, CDR2 FQNENV. V shed 3 bases and J 4 bases; nucleotides not matched to a gene: 5. The CDR3 nucleotides are TGTGCCAGCAGCCAGACCGGGACAGGGGGGAATCAGCCCCAGCATTTT. Translation gives CASSQTGTGGNQPQHF.

The chain joins TRBV27 to TRBJ2-7; D perhaps matches TRBD1 (6 bases). Germline CDR1 reads MNHEY; CDR2 reads SMNVEV (reference sequence). Deletions cut 6 bases from V and 0 bases from J, with 12 bases between. The CDR3 totals 14 residues. The CDR3 region is CASRADRTSYEQYF. The CDR3 bases are TGTGCCAGCAGAGCCGACAGGACCTCCTACGAGCAGTACTTC.

The gene calls are TRBV6-1 and TRBJ1-2; D gene unclear. Trimming left V 7 bases short and J 4 bases short, with 10 bases between. This CDR3 region has 12 residues. Germline-derived CDR1 and CDR2 are MNHNS and SASEGT. The CDR3 here is CASTQASYGYTF. CDR3 in DNA: TGTGCCAGCACACAAGCCTCCTATGGCTACACCTTC.

The gene calls are TRBV7-6 and TRBJ2-7; 10 bases match TRBD1. V lost 5 bases, J lost 0 bases, and 4 bases stayed unmatched. CDR1 and CDR2 from the germline V gene are SGHVS and FNYEAQ. The CDR3 is 15 residues long. CDR3 region: CASSPGQGLSYEQYV. For the CDR3, the DNA is TGTGCCAGCAGCCCGGGACAGGGGCTCTCCTACGAGCAGTACGTC.

The chain uses TRBV11-2 and TRBJ1-2, with a possible D match to TRBD1 (5 bases). The CDR3 is 13 amino acids. Germline CDR1 and CDR2: SGHAT and FQNNGV. Between the trimmed V and J ends, which lost 5 bases and 3 bases, there was a span of 10 bases. The CDR3 sequence: CASSPSRDYGYTF. In nucleotides, the CDR3 is TGTGCCAGCAGCCCTAGCAGGGACTATGGCTACACCTTC.